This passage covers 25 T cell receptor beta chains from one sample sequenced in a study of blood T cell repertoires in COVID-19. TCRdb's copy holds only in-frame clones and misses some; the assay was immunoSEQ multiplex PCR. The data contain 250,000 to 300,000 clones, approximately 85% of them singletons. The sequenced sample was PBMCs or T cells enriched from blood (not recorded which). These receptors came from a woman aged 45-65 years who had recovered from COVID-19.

The CDR3 here is CASKGEGTQYF. CDR3 in DNA: TGTGCCAGCAAAGGGGAAGGGACGCAGTATTTT. This chain joins TRBV9 and TRBJ2-3; D perhaps matches TRBD1 (5 bases). V was trimmed by 6 bases and J by 9 bases, leaving 11 bases between them. Germline CDR1 and CDR2: SGDLS and YYNGEE. The CDR3 totals 11 residues.

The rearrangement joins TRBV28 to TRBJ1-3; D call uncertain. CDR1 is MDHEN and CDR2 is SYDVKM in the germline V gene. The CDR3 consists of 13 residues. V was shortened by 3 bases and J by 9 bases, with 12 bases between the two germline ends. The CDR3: CASSFNPGSTIYF. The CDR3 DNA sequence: TGTGCCAGCAGTTTCAATCCGGGTAGCACCATATATTTT.

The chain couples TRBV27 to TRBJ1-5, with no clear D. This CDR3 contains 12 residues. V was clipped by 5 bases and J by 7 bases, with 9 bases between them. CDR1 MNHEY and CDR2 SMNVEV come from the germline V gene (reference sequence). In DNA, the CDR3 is TGTGCCAGCAGTCCCCGGGGACAGCCCCAGCATTTT. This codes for CASSPRGQPQHF.

The chain's CDR3 is CASSPFRRGGTEAFF. The CDR3 nucleotides read TGTGCCAGCAGCCCATTCAGGAGGGGGGGAACTGAAGCTTTCTTT. V is TRBV11-1 and J is TRBJ1-1; D perhaps matches TRBD1 (6 bases). Trimming shortened V by 5 bases and J by 5 bases, and 18 bases separated the two germline ends. This CDR3 has 15 residues. Germline V gene data show CDR1 as SGHAT and CDR2 as FQDESV (reference sequence).

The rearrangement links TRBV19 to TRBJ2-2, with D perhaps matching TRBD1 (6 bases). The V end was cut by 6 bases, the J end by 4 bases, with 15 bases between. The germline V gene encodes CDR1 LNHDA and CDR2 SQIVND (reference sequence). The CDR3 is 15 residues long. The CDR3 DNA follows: TGTGCCAGTAGCTGGCAGGGGCTAAGCACCGGGGAGCTGTTTTTT. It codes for CASSWQGLSTGELFF.

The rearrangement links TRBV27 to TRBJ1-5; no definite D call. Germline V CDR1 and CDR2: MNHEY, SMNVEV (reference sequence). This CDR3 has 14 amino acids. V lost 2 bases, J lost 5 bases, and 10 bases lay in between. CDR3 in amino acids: CASSLSGEYQPQHF. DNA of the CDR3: TGTGCCAGCAGTTTAAGCGGAGAGTATCAGCCCCAGCATTTT.

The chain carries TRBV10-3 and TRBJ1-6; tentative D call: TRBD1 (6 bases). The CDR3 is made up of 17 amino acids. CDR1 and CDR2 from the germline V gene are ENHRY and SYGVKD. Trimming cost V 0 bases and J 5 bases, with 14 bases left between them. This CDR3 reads CAISESSGGENNSPLHF. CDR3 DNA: TGTGCCATCAGTGAGTCGTCGGGGGGCGAAAATAATTCACCCCTCCACTTT.

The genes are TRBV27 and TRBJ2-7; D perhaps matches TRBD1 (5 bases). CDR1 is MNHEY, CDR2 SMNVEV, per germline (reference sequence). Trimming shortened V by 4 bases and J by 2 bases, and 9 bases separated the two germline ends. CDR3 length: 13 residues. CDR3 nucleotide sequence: TGTGCCAGCAGTTACCAGGGAACCTACGAGCAGTACTTC. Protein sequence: CASSYQGTYEQYF.

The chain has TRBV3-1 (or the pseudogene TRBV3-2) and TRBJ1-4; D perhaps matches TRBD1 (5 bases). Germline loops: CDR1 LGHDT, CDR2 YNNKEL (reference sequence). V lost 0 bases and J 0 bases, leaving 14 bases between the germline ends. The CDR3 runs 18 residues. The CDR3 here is CASSQEGRDGATNEKLFF. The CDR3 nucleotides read TGTGCCAGCAGCCAAGAAGGGCGGGACGGGGCAACTAATGAAAAACTGTTTTTT.

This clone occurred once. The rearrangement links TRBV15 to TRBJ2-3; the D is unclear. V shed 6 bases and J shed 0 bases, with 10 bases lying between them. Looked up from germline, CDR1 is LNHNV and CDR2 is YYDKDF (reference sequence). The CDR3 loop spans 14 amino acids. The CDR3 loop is CATRRRSSTDTQYF. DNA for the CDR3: TGTGCCACCAGGCGGAGAAGTAGCACAGATACGCAGTATTTT.

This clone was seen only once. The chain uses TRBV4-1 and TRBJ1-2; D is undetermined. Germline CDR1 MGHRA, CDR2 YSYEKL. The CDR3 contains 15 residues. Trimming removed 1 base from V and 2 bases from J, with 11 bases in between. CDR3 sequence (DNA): TGCGCCAGCAGCCAAGGACACCAGACAAACTATGGCTACACCTTC. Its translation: CASSQGHQTNYGYTF.

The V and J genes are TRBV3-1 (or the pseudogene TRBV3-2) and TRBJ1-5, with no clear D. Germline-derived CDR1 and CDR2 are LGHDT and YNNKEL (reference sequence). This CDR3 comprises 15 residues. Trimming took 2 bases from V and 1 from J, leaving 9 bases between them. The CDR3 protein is CASSQNTLSNQPQHF. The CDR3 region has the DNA TGTGCCAGCAGCCAAAACACCTTGAGCAATCAGCCCCAGCATTTT.

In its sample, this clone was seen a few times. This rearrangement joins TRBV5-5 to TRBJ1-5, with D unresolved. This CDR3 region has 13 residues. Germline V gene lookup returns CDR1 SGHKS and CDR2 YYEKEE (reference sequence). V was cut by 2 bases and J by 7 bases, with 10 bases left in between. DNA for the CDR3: TGTGCCAGCAGCTTATCGGTCGGGCAGCCCCAGCATTTT. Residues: CASSLSVGQPQHF.

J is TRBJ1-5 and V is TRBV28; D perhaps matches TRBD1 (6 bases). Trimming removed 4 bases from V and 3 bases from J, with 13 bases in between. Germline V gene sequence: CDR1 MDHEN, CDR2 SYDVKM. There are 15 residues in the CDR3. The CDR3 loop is CASSYLRGSNQPQHF. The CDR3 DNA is TGTGCCAGCAGTTACCTCAGGGGTTCCAATCAGCCCCAGCATTTT.

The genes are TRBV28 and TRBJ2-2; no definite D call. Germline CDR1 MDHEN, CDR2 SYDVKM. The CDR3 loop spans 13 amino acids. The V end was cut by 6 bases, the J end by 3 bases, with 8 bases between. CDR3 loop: CASREWYTGELFF. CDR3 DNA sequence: TGTGCCAGCAGGGAGTGGTACACCGGGGAGCTGTTTTTT.

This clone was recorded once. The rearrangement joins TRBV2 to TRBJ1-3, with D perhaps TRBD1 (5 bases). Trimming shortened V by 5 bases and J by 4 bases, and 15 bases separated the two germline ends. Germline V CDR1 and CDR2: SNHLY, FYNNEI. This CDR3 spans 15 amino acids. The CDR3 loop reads CASSFTGISGNTIYF. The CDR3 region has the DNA TGTGCCAGCAGTTTTACAGGAATATCCGGAAACACCATATATTTT.

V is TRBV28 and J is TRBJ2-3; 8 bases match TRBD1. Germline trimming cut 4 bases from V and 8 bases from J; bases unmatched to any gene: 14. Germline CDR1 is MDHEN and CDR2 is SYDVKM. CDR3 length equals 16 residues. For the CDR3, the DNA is TGTGCCAGCAGTTCCGGACAGGGTGGGGTTCGGGGTACGCAGTATTTT. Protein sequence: CASSSGQGGVRGTQYF.

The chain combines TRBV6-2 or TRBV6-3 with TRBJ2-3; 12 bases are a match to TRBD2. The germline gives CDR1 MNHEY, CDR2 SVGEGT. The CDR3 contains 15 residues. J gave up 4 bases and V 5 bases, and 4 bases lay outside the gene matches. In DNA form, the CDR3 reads TGTGCCAGCAGTCCGGGACTAGCGGGTTCAGATACGCAGTATTTT. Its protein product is CASSPGLAGSDTQYF.

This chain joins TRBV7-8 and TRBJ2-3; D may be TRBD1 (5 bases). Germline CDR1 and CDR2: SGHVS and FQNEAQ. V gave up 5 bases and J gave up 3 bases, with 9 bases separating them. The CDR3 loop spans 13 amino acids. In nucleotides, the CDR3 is TGTGCCAGCAGCCAGGGCCAGACAGATACGCAGTATTTT. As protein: CASSQGQTDTQYF.

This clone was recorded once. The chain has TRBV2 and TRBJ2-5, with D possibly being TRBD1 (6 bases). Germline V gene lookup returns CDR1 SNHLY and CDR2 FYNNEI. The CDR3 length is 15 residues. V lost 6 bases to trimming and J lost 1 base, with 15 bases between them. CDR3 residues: CASSFKTGLQETQYF. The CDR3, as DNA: TGTGCCAGCAGCTTTAAGACAGGCCTCCAAGAGACCCAGTACTTC.

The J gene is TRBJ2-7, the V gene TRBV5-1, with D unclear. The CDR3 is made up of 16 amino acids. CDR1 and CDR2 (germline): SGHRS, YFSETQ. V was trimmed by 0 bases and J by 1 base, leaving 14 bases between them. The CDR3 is CASSLDLGGSSYEQYF. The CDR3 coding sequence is TGCGCCAGCAGCTTGGACCTTGGCGGTTCATCCTACGAGCAGTACTTC.

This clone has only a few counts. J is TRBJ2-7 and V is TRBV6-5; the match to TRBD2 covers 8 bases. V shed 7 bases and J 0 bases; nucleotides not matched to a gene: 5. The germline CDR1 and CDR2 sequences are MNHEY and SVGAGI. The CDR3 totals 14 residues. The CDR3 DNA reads TGTGCCAGCAACGGGGGGGTTAGCTCCTACGAGCAGTACTTC. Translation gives CASNGGVSSYEQYF.

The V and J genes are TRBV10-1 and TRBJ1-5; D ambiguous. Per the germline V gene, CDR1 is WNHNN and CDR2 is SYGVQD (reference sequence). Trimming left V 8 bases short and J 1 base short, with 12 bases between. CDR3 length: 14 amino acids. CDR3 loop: CASPPGTSNQPQHF. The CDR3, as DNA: TGCGCCAGCCCACCGGGAACGAGCAATCAGCCCCAGCATTTT.

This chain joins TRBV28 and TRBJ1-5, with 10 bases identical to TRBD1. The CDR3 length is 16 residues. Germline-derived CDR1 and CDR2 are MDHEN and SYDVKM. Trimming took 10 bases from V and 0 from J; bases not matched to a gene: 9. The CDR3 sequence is CATSRDRGYSNQPQHF. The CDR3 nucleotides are TGTGCCACATCCCGGGACAGGGGATATAGCAATCAGCCCCAGCATTTT.

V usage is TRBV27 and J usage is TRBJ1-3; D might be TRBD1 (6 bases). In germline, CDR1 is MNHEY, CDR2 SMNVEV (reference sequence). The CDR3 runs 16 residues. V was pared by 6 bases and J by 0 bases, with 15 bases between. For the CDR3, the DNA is TGTGCCAGCAGCTCCCTGGGGGCGGGCTCTGGAAACACCATATATTTT. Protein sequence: CASSSLGAGSGNTIYF.